This entry describes one T cell receptor beta chain. Its antigen is still unknown. The germline V gene has CDR1 KGHSH and CDR2 LQKENI. CDR3 length: 15 residues. J lost 2 bases, V lost 2 bases, and 4 bases had no gene match. The treatment here: some 20 received Ad26.COV2.S at low or high dose, single or two shots; roughly five received placebo; per-sample allocation not given. All samples were drawn on day 63, counting from the first vaccine or placebo injection. The sample is drawn from a study of Ad26.COV2.S vaccination and SARS-CoV-2 variants. Study-wide points: Reported post-vaccination CD8+ and CD4+ T cell responses to spike showed substantial breadth. Breadth measured for non-spike TCRs was similar across vaccine and placebo recipients. Spike-specific TCR breadth was greater in vaccine than placebo recipients.

Produced via immunoSEQ multiplex PCR; TCRdb's table is partial and in-frame only. Among about 400,000 clones, more than 85% were seen once, and the ten largest hold approximately 3.7%. Sequencing used peripheral blood, obtained in a trial of Ad26.COV2.S vaccine versus placebo. The sequence was collected from a person between 18 and 65 years old who received the Ad26.COV2.S COVID-19 vaccine or a placebo. The V call is TRBV18, the J call TRBJ2-3, with 7 bases lining up with TRBD2. The chain's CDR3 is CASSPAGDPTDTQYF. As DNA, the CDR3 is TGTGCCAGCTCACCAGCGGGGGACCCCACAGATACGCAGTATTTT. Filled out from reference TRBV18 and TRBJ2-3, the complete variable domain reads NAGVMQNPRHLVRRRGQEARLRCSPMKGHSHVYWYRQLPEEGLKFMVYLQKENIIDESGMPKERFSAEFPKEGPSILRIQQVVRGDSAAYFCASSPAGDPTDTQYFGPGTRLTVL.